The source of this T cell receptor (beta chain) is a study of vaccination effects on CD4 cells after COVID-19. Overall study context: Sampling occurred a median 72 days post second dose, range 14 to 241. The study's findings and limits: Only a single clone (1 of 255 vaccine-induced clones in healthy vaccinees) cross-reacted with common cold coronaviruses.

The repertoire was sequenced with immunoSEQ multiplex PCR; TCRdb's copy has only in-frame clones and lacks some. The sample yields tens of thousands of clones, over 75% seen once. Concerning this clone: Its antigen remains unidentified.

Germline CDR1 SGHTS, CDR2 YDEGEE. The V gene lost 7 bases and the J gene lost 3 bases, with 28 bases spanning the gap. There are 18 residues in the CDR3. Researchers isolated CD4+ T cells once 9 to 11 days of culture had elapsed. Either the BNT162b2 or mRNA-1273 vaccine was given to participants in two doses. Among the vaccine recipients, none had a prior SARS-CoV-2 infection, and nucleocapsid antibodies were negative. Cultures received IL-2 medium that replaced half the medium on days 3 and 7. This sequence joins TRBV5-8 and TRBJ1-1; unclear D gene. The clonotype was recovered from a human donor who received a COVID-19 vaccine. This specimen was CD4+ T cells from PBMCs cultured without peptide, taken after COVID-19 vaccination. The CDR3 spells CASPVLGRHGNKHTEAFF. The CDR3 DNA reads TGTGCCAGCCCTGTTCTTGGCCGTCACGGAAACAAGCACACTGAAGCTTTCTTT.